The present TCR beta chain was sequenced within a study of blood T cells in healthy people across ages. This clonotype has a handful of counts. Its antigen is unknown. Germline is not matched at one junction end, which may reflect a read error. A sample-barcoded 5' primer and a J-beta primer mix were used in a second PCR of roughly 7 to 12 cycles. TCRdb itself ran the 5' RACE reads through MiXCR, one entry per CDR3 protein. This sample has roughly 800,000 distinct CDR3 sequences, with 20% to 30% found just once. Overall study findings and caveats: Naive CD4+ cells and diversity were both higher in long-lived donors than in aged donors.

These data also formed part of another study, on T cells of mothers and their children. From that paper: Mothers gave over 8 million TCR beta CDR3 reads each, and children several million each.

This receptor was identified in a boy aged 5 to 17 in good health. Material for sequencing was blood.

CDR3 bases: TGCAGCGTGGAAGGGACAGCGGACGGGGAGCTGTTTTTT. Translated, it gives CSVEGTADGELFF. The rearrangement uses TRBV29-1 and TRBJ2-2; TRBD1 aligns across 7 bases. This CDR3 spans 13 amino acids. Germline V gene data show CDR1 as SQVTM and CDR2 as ANQGSEA.